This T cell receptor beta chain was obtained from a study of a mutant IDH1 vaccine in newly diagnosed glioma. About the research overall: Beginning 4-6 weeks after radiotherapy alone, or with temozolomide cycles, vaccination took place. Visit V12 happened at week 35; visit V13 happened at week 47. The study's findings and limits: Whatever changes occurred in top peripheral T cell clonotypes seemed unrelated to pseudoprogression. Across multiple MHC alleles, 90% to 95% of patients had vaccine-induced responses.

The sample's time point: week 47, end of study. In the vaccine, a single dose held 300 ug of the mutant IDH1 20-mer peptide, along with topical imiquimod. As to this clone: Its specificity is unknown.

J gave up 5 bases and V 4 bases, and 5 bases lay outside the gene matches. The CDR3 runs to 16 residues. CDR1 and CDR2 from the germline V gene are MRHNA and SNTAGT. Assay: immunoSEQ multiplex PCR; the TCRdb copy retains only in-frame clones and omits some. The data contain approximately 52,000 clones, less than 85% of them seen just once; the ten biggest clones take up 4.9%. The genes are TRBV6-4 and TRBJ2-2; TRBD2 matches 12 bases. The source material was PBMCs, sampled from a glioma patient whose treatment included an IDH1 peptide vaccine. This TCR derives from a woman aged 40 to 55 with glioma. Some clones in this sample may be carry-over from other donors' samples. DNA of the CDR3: TGTGCCAGCAGTGCTCTAGCGGGAGGGCCTACCGGGGAGCTGTTTTTT. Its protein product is CASSALAGGPTGELFF.